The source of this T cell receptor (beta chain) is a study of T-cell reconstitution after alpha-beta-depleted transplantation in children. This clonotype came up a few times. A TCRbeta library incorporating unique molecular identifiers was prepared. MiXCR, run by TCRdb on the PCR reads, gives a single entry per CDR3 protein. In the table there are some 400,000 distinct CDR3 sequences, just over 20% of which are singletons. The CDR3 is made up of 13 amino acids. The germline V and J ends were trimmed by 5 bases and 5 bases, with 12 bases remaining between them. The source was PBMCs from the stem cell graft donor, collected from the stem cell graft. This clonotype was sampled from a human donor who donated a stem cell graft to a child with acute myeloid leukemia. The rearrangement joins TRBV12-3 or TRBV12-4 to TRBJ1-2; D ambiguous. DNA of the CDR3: TGTGCCAGCAGTCTGCTTGGAACGTATGGCTACACCTTC. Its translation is CASSLLGTYGYTF.